These 16 T cell receptor beta chains came from one sample sequenced in a study of T-cell memory formation after mild COVID-19. MiXCR, applied by TCRdb to the 5' RACE reads, yields one record per CDR3 protein. This sample yields roughly 310,000 distinct CDR3 sequences, of which approximately 15% are seen a single time; more than 20% belongs to the top ten. The sequenced sample consisted of PBMCs or a T cell subset sorted from them (not recorded which). All receptors derive from a man aged 18 to 29 who had mild COVID-19 (a few samples of this study predate the infection). Cell type and time point are not known.

This clonotype was observed a few times. The chain recombines TRBV7-2 with TRBJ2-5; a weak D match, TRBD2 (6 bases). Trimming left V 3 bases short and J 5 bases short, with 16 bases between. This CDR3 spans 15 amino acids. Looked up from germline, CDR1 is SGHTA and CDR2 is FQGNSA. Here the CDR3 DNA reads TGTGCCAGCAGCTTGGCGACTAGTATTACGGAGACCCAGTACTTC. This gives the protein CASSLATSITETQYF. Full variable domain (rest looked up from reference TRBV7-2 and TRBJ2-5): GAGVSQSPSNKVTEKGKDVELRCDPISGHTALYWYRQSLGQGLEFLIYFQGNSAPDKSGLPSDRFSAERTGGSVSTLTIQRTQQEDSAVYLCASSLATSITETQYFGPGTRLLVL.

The chain uses TRBV7-9 and TRBJ2-7; the match to TRBD1 covers 9 bases. The V and J ends lost 5 bases and 6 bases, in that order; junction bases with no gene match: 8. Germline V lookup: CDR1 SEHNR, CDR2 FQNEAQ (reference sequence). The CDR3 extends over 14 amino acids. The chain's CDR3 is CASSAHRGPCEQYV. CDR3 DNA sequence: TGTGCCAGCAGCGCTCACAGGGGGCCCTGCGAGCAGTACGTC.

This clonotype has more than one count but fewer than ten. The V call is TRBV2, the J call TRBJ2-2, with TRBD1 as a possible D gene (6 bases). From germline, CDR1 is SNHLY and CDR2 FYNNEI. V lost 6 bases and J lost 6, with 14 bases in between. The CDR3 consists of 14 residues. CDR3 DNA sequence: TGTGCCAGCAGGGAGGACAGTAGGGCCGGGGAGCTGTTTTTT. This encodes CASREDSRAGELFF.

The chain is built from TRBV4-2 and TRBJ2-7, with D possibly matching TRBD1 (6 bases). This CDR3 is 15 amino acids long. Trimming took 0 bases from V and 2 from J, leaving 11 bases between them. Germline lookup yields CDR1 LGHNA and CDR2 YNFKEQ. For the CDR3, the DNA is TGTGCCAGCAGCCAAGAGAAGGACAGTACCTACGAGCAGTACGTC. Its translation: CASSQEKDSTYEQYV.

This clonotype was seen a handful of times. The CDR3 DNA is TGTGCCTGGAGCCACCCCGGGATTAGGGGCACAGATACGCAGTATTTT. This translates into CAWSHPGIRGTDTQYF. V usage is TRBV30 and J usage is TRBJ2-3; D is perhaps TRBD2 (5 bases). Trimming left V 3 bases short and J 1 base short, with 17 bases between. This CDR3 is 16 amino acids long. CDR1 is GTSNPN, CDR2 SVGIG, per germline (reference sequence).

The table lists this clonotype with a count of one. This chain uses TRBV12-3 or TRBV12-4 with TRBJ1-1; D call uncertain. V was clipped by 5 bases and J by 3 bases, with 10 bases between them. The CDR3 has 13 amino acids. The CDR3 protein is CASSPIEDTEAFF. CDR3 DNA: TGTGCCAGCAGTCCAATAGAGGACACTGAAGCTTTCTTT.

This chain uses TRBV20-1 with TRBJ2-7, with a weak D call TRBD2 (6 bases). Germline V gene sequence: CDR1 DFQATT, CDR2 SNEGSKA (reference sequence). The CDR3 spans 13 residues. The V end was cut by 1 base, the J end by 8 bases, with 15 bases between. The CDR3 here is CSARGGTFIQQYV. The DNA of the CDR3 is TGCAGTGCTAGAGGGGGGACTTTCATCCAGCAGTACGTC.

This clonotype was seen more than once but under ten times. This sequence joins TRBV4-3 and TRBJ2-6; D uncertain. Trimming took off 0 bases at V and 4 bases at J, with 13 bases between the two ends. Looked up from germline, CDR1 is LGHNA and CDR2 is YSLEER. CDR3 length equals 17 residues. The CDR3 coding sequence is TGCGCCAGCAGCCAAGAGGCTGGTCGTCGAGGGGCCAACGTCCTGACTTTC. Its translation: CASSQEAGRRGANVLTF.

This chain links TRBV18 with TRBJ2-5; TRBD1 matches at 7 bases. CDR1 is KGHSH and CDR2 is LQKENI in the germline V gene. V gave up 3 bases and J gave up 3 bases; unmatched junction bases: 4. The CDR3 extends over 14 amino acids. The CDR3 loop reads CASSPQQGKETQYF. In DNA form, the CDR3 reads TGTGCCAGCTCACCTCAACAGGGGAAAGAGACCCAGTACTTC.

This rearrangement joins TRBV12-3 or TRBV12-4 to TRBJ2-5, with TRBD2 as a possible D gene (5 bases). The CDR3 contains 15 residues. The ends were cut back, 7 bases at V and 3 bases at J, with 18 bases in the middle. CDR3 region: CASMRERNSEETQYF. CDR3 DNA: TGTGCCAGCATGAGGGAGCGGAACTCTGAAGAGACCCAGTACTTC.

This rearrangement joins TRBV5-1 to TRBJ2-4; tentatively, D is TRBD1 or TRBD2 (7 bases each). V was shortened by 4 bases and J by 5 bases, with 13 bases between the two germline ends. The CDR3 is 14 amino acids. Germline V gene data show CDR1 as SGHRS and CDR2 as YFSETQ. The CDR3 is CASSGGDRENIQYF. CDR3 DNA: TGCGCCAGCAGCGGGGGGGACAGAGAAAACATTCAGTACTTC.

This clonotype was observed a handful of times. The chain recombines TRBV15 with TRBJ2-2; D is undetermined. This CDR3 has 13 amino acids. Germline V lookup: CDR1 LNHNV, CDR2 YYDKDF (reference sequence). V lost 0 bases and J 6 bases, leaving 5 bases between the germline ends. The CDR3 bases are TGTGCCACCAGCAGAGACAGGTCCGGGGAGCTGTTTTTT. Protein: CATSRDRSGELFF.

V is TRBV27 and J is TRBJ1-1; D gene ambiguous. Germline assignment: CDR1 MNHEY and CDR2 SMNVEV (reference sequence). Trimming stripped 3 bases from V and 4 bases from J, with 15 bases between. This CDR3 has 15 residues. The CDR3 loop is CASSLLGPESTEAFF. CDR3 nucleotides: TGTGCCAGCAGTTTGCTTGGACCGGAGAGCACTGAAGCTTTCTTT.

The chain has TRBV20-1 and TRBJ2-1; TRBD2 matches 14 bases. After removal of 6 bases from V and 5 bases from J, the junction contained 12 bases not matched to a gene. Germline V gene lookup returns CDR1 DFQATT and CDR2 SNEGSKA (reference sequence). The CDR3 length is 17 residues. The CDR3 here is CSARPGLAGEFDNEQFF. The CDR3 region has the DNA TGCAGTGCCCGACCGGGACTAGCGGGGGAGTTTGACAATGAGCAGTTCTTC.

The chain has TRBV7-9 and TRBJ2-5; D gene unclear. CDR1 and CDR2 (germline): SEHNR, FQNEAQ (reference sequence). Trimming shortened V by 0 bases and J by 1 base, and 9 bases separated the two germline ends. The CDR3 length is 15 residues. CDR3 in amino acids: CASSLAGQFQETQYF. As DNA, the CDR3 is TGTGCCAGCAGCTTAGCGGGTCAATTCCAAGAGACCCAGTACTTC.

This clonotype was observed a few times. The chain couples TRBV5-1 to TRBJ2-1; 8 nucleotides match TRBD1. The CDR3 totals 15 residues. The germline gives CDR1 SGHRS, CDR2 YFSETQ. Germline trimming cut 3 bases from V and 8 bases from J; bases unmatched to any gene: 10. The CDR3 is CASSSRDRLSDEQFF. In DNA, the CDR3 is TGCGCCAGCAGCTCCCGGGACAGGCTTTCGGATGAGCAGTTCTTC.